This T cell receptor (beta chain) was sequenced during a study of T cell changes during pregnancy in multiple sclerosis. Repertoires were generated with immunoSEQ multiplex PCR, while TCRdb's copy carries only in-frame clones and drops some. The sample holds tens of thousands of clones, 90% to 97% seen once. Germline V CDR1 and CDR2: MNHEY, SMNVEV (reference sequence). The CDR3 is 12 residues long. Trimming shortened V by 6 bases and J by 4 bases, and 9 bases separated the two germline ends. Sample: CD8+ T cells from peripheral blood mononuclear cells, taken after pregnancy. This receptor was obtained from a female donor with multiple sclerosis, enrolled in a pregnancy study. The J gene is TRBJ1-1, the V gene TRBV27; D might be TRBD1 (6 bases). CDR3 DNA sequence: TGTGCCAGCAGAGAAGGGGGCACTGAAGCTTTCTTT. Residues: CASREGGTEAFF.